Presented here are 23 T cell receptor beta chains from one specimen sequenced in a study of blood T cell repertoires in COVID-19. Only in-frame clones appear in the TCRdb table, and some are missing; sequencing was by immunoSEQ multiplex PCR. This sample yields 150,000 to 200,000 clones, of which approximately 85% are seen a single time; roughly 10% belongs to the top ten. The sample was PBMCs or T cells enriched from blood (not recorded which). Source of these receptors: a woman in her late teens or twenties who had recovered from COVID-19.

V and J are TRBV28 and TRBJ1-1, with D perhaps matching TRBD1 (5 bases). Germline V lookup: CDR1 MDHEN, CDR2 SYDVKM. The CDR3 has 16 residues. V lost 6 bases and J lost 3, with 20 bases in between. The CDR3 reads CASSGGSPWIDTEAFF. DNA of the CDR3: TGTGCCAGCAGCGGGGGATCCCCTTGGATTGACACTGAAGCTTTCTTT. Using reference TRBV28 and TRBJ1-1 for the parts outside the CDR3, the full variable domain is DVKVTQSSRYLVKRTGEKVFLECVQDMDHENMFWYRQDPGLGLRLIYFSYDVKMKEKGDIPEGYSVSREKKERFSLILESASTNQTSMYLCASSGGSPWIDTEAFFGQGTRLTVV.

This clone appeared once. V usage is TRBV2 and J usage is TRBJ1-2; 7 bases fit TRBD1. Germline trimming cut 6 bases from V and 8 bases from J; bases unmatched to any gene: 9. The CDR3 is made up of 13 amino acids. CDR1 is SNHLY, CDR2 FYNNEI, per germline. In DNA, the CDR3 is TGTGCCAGCAGCGCCACAGGGGCTTGGGGCTACACCTTC. It yields the protein CASSATGAWGYTF. The variable domain in full, with the rest retrieved from reference TRBV2 and TRBJ1-2, is EPEVTQTPSHQVTQMGQEVILRCVPISNHLYFYWYRQILGQKVEFLVSFYNNEISEKSEIFDDQFSVERPDGSNFTLKIRSTKLEDSAMYFCASSATGAWGYTFGSGTRLTVV.

This rearrangement joins TRBV7-9 to TRBJ2-1; D is perhaps TRBD1 (6 bases). V lost 4 bases to trimming and J lost 5 bases, with 15 bases between them. CDR1 is SEHNR, CDR2 FQNEAQ, per germline (reference sequence). This CDR3 region has 15 residues. The CDR3 is CASSWGRDKNNEQFF. The CDR3 DNA is TGTGCCAGCAGCTGGGGAAGGGACAAGAACAATGAGCAGTTCTTC.

The chain couples TRBV21-1 to TRBJ2-5; TRBD1 reflects the table's D call only, with no check against the DNA. TRBV21-1 is marked as a pseudogene. This CDR3 spans 15 amino acids. The CDR3 region has the DNA TGTGCCAGCAAATTCACAGGGTTGCTTCCAGAGACCCAGTACTTC. Translation: CASKFTGLLPETQYF.

The chain has TRBV6-5 and TRBJ1-4; the D is unclear. This CDR3 region has 14 residues. Germline values: CDR1 MNHEY, CDR2 SVGAGI. V gave up 6 bases and J gave up 5 bases, with 13 bases separating them. CDR3 nucleotide sequence: TGTGCCAGCAGCACCCCGGGGTCGAATGAAAAACTGTTTTTT. This sequence encodes CASSTPGSNEKLFF.

This sequence joins TRBV6-5 and TRBJ2-7; TRBD2 is a possible D gene (6 bases). V was clipped by 7 bases and J by 7 bases, with 14 bases between them. Per germline, CDR1 MNHEY and CDR2 SVGAGI. The CDR3 spans 12 residues. As DNA, the CDR3 is TGTGCCAGCAAACGGGAGACCCATGAGCAGTACTTC. Its translation is CASKRETHEQYF.

There are many counts of this clone. The genes are TRBV4-1 and TRBJ2-1; TRBD2 matches 12 bases. There are 15 residues in the CDR3. The ends lost 2 bases at V and 7 bases at J; junction bases unmatched: 3. Germline CDR1 and CDR2: MGHRA and YSYEKL. The CDR3 loop reads CASSQPSGGGNEQFF. DNA for the CDR3: TGCGCCAGCAGCCAACCTAGCGGGGGGGGAAATGAGCAGTTCTTC.

V is TRBV29-1 and J is TRBJ1-2; 8 nucleotides align to TRBD1. The CDR3 consists of 14 residues. With 0 bases clipped from V and 3 bases from J, the junction kept 3 bases outside the gene matches. Germline CDR1 SQVTM, CDR2 ANQGSEA. CDR3 DNA sequence: TGCAGCGTTGAAGACCGGACAGGGTACTATGGCTACACCTTC. This gives the protein CSVEDRTGYYGYTF.

The chain has TRBV5-5 and TRBJ2-7, with 7 bases that match TRBD1. Losses at the gene ends were 0 bases for V and 7 bases for J; bases not matched to a gene: 10. CDR1 SGHKS and CDR2 YYEKEE come from the germline V gene (reference sequence). This CDR3 is built from 15 residues. In DNA, the CDR3 is TGTGCCAGCAGCTTGGGCCGGGACAGCGTCCGGGAGCAGTACTTC. Its translation: CASSLGRDSVREQYF.

The genes are TRBV28 and TRBJ1-2; 8 positions match TRBD1. Germline V lookup: CDR1 MDHEN, CDR2 SYDVKM. The V gene end was trimmed by 1 base and the J gene end by 4 bases; junction bases not matched to a gene: 8. The CDR3 length is 16 residues. The CDR3 loop is CASSLSDRVAVYGYTF. For the CDR3, the DNA is TGTGCCAGCAGTTTATCGGACAGGGTAGCGGTCTATGGCTACACCTTC.

On this clone: The conserved final phenylalanine or tryptophan is absent from the CDR3, which likely points to a read error. The limits of the CDR3 on the DNA are not certain, so only TCRdb's listed CDR3 is given. The chain has TRBV12-3 or TRBV12-4 and TRBJ1-3; the tabulated D call, TRBD1, remains unverified against the DNA. With termini counted, the CDR3 has 12 amino acids. CDR3 sequence: CASSHSTGSVMV.

The gene calls are TRBV10-3 and TRBJ2-2; TRBD2 matches 10 bases. V was clipped by 7 bases and J by 6 bases; unmatched bases: 8. Germline loops: CDR1 ENHRY, CDR2 SYGVKD. The CDR3 spans 15 residues. The CDR3 is CAIMEAGGLSGELFF. The DNA of the CDR3 is TGTGCCATCATGGAAGCGGGAGGGCTATCCGGGGAGCTGTTTTTT.

CDR3 amino acids: CASSLASSKNTEAFF. CDR3 in DNA: TGTGCCAGCAGCTTAGCTAGTAGTAAGAACACTGAAGCTTTCTTT. This chain uses TRBV11-2 with TRBJ1-1; D not resolved. This CDR3 has 15 amino acids. The V end was cut by 1 base, the J end by 1 base, with 10 bases between. The germline CDR1 and CDR2 sequences are SGHAT and FQNNGV. The full variable domain, in which reference TRBV11-2 and TRBJ1-1 provide the parts outside the CDR3, is EAGVAQSPRYKIIEKRQSVAFWCNPISGHATLYWYQQILGQGPKLLIQFQNNGVVDDSQLPKDRFSAERLKGVDSTLKIQPAKLEDSAVYLCASSLASSKNTEAFFGQGTRLTVV.

The chain employs TRBV18 and TRBJ2-1; maybe TRBD1 (5 bases). This CDR3 spans 15 amino acids. Germline V gives CDR1 KGHSH, CDR2 LQKENI. V was clipped by 4 bases and J by 0 bases, with 10 bases between them. In DNA form, the CDR3 reads TGTGCCAGCTCACGAGACAGTAGCTCCTACAATGAGCAGTTCTTC. This sequence encodes CASSRDSSSYNEQFF.

This chain joins TRBV6-5 and TRBJ2-1, with 7 bases fitting TRBD2. The CDR3 consists of 16 residues. The V segment lost 1 base and the J segment 7 bases; nucleotides outside the gene matches: 10. CDR1 is MNHEY, CDR2 SVGAGI, per germline. The CDR3 is CASSYLGGPSGNEQFF. DNA of the CDR3: TGTGCCAGCAGTTACTTGGGAGGGCCATCGGGTAATGAGCAGTTCTTC.

This clone is a singleton in its sample. V usage is TRBV7-9 and J usage is TRBJ2-7, with D possibly being TRBD2 (5 bases). CDR3 length: 12 residues. With 3 bases removed from V and 5 bases from J, the gap between germline ends came to 8 bases. CDR1 and CDR2 from the germline V gene are SEHNR and FQNEAQ (reference sequence). The DNA for the CDR3 is TGTGCCAGCAGCTTCGGGGATAACGAGCAGTACTTC. It yields the protein CASSFGDNEQYF.

The chain recombines TRBV7-2 with TRBJ1-2; the match to TRBD1 covers 8 bases. The CDR3 totals 15 residues. The V segment lost 2 bases and the J segment 7 bases; nucleotides outside the gene matches: 9. CDR1 and CDR2 from the germline V gene are SGHTA and FQGNSA. CDR3 protein: CASSLSQGAQFGYTF. Written as DNA, the CDR3 is TGTGCCAGCAGCTTATCTCAGGGGGCTCAGTTTGGCTACACCTTC.

V and J are TRBV18 and TRBJ1-1; D is unclear. Deletions cut 0 bases from V and 4 bases from J, with 12 bases between. The CDR3 has 15 amino acids. CDR1 and CDR2 (germline): KGHSH, LQKENI. CDR3 region: CASSPPSQSSTEAFF. CDR3 DNA: TGTGCCAGCTCACCACCGTCGCAGTCAAGCACTGAAGCTTTCTTT.

In its sample, this clone was seen once. The gene calls are TRBV2 and TRBJ2-1, with a possible D match to TRBD2 (6 bases). CDR3 length: 12 amino acids. Germline CDR1 SNHLY, CDR2 FYNNEI. Deletions cut 7 bases from V and 6 bases from J, with 10 bases between. The CDR3 loop is CASILEGNEQFF. For the CDR3, the DNA is TGTGCCAGCATTCTGGAGGGCAATGAGCAGTTCTTC.

This clone appeared once. The CDR3 loop is CASKAGGTDTQYF. CDR3 DNA: TGTGCCAGCAAGGCGGGGGGCACAGATACGCAGTATTTT. This chain links TRBV9 with TRBJ2-3; the match to TRBD2 covers 7 bases. Germline CDR1 and CDR2: SGDLS and YYNGEE. J lost 1 base, V lost 6 bases, and 2 bases had no gene match. This CDR3 has 13 residues.

The chain joins TRBV18 to TRBJ2-3; 9 nucleotides align to TRBD2. The CDR3 spans 16 residues. Germline V gene sequence: CDR1 KGHSH, CDR2 LQKENI. V lost 3 bases to trimming and J lost 0 bases; unmatched junction nucleotides: 4. As DNA, the CDR3 is TGTGCCAGCTCACCGGGACTAGCCATTAGCACAGATACGCAGTATTTT. As protein: CASSPGLAISTDTQYF.

CDR3 amino acids: CASSLGLALNTGELFF. CDR3 coding DNA: TGTGCCAGCAGTTTAGGGCTAGCGCTGAACACCGGGGAGCTGTTTTTT. The rearrangement uses TRBV28 and TRBJ2-2; D might be TRBD2 (6 bases). V lost 2 bases to trimming and J lost 1 base, with 11 bases between them. Germline V gene sequence: CDR1 MDHEN, CDR2 SYDVKM. The CDR3 extends over 16 amino acids.

J is TRBJ1-5 and V is TRBV19; D may be TRBD1 (5 bases). Trimming pared 7 bases from V and 7 bases from J, leaving 35 bases between. CDR1 and CDR2 (germline): LNHDA, SQIVND (reference sequence). The CDR3 consists of 20 residues. The CDR3 protein is CASTDPAGRGSGGYYQPQHF. Written as DNA, the CDR3 is TGTGCCAGTACCGATCCGGCGGGACGGGGGAGTGGGGGGTACTACCAGCCCCAGCATTTT.